Shown below are 15 T cell receptor beta chains from a single sample sequenced in a study of low-dose radiotherapy and immunotherapy resistance in tumors. The PCR that amplified TCRs ran for approximately 18 cycles, relying on a constant-region primer and a V-primer adapter. From the reads, TCRdb called clonotypes with MiXCR, one entry per CDR3 protein. The sample lists around 57,000 distinct CDR3 sequences, around a third seen once, with 8% to 9% in the top ten. Time point indicated: after trial treatment. As for treatment: LDRT plus nivolumab, ipilimumab, low-dose cyclophosphamide and aspirin (RACIN trial). Source: PBMCs, taken after low-dose radiotherapy plus immunotherapy. The receptor set was obtained from a male donor with rectosigmoid adenocarcinoma.

This clonotype was seen at least ten times. V and J are TRBV27 and TRBJ2-2; 9 nucleotides agree with TRBD2. Germline V gives CDR1 MNHEY, CDR2 SMNVEV (reference sequence). V was clipped by 3 bases and J by 5 bases; unmatched bases: 7. The CDR3 consists of 16 residues. The CDR3 region has the DNA TGTGCCAGCAGTTTTATTAGACTAGCGGTAACCGGGGAGCTGTTTTTT. It is translated as CASSFIRLAVTGELFF.

V usage is TRBV6-2 or TRBV6-3 and J usage is TRBJ1-3; no clear D. V was shortened by 2 bases and J by 0 bases, with 17 bases between the two germline ends. The CDR3 has 18 residues. The germline CDR1 and CDR2 sequences are MNHEY and SVGEGT. In nucleotides, the CDR3 is TGTGCCAGCAGTTACCGGATTTTTGGGGAACTCTCTGGAAACACCATATATTTT. This codes for CASSYRIFGELSGNTIYF.

In its sample, this clonotype ranks as medium-sized (0.01 to 0.1%). The DNA of the CDR3 is TGTGCCAGCAGCTTAGGGGGCACGGGAAACACCATATATTTT. Protein: CASSLGGTGNTIYF. This chain links TRBV7-2 with TRBJ1-3, with a possible D match to TRBD1 (5 bases). The CDR3 contains 14 residues. With 1 base removed from V and 4 bases from J, the gap between germline ends came to 8 bases. The germline V gene encodes CDR1 SGHTA and CDR2 FQGNSA.

The J gene is TRBJ2-2, the V gene TRBV12-3 or TRBV12-4; D gene unclear. This CDR3 has 13 residues. The V and J ends lost 6 bases and 7 bases respectively, with 12 bases between them. The CDR3 loop reads CASSPPSDGELFF. The DNA of the CDR3 is TGTGCCAGCAGCCCCCCGAGTGACGGGGAGCTGTTTTTT.

This clonotype was observed at least ten times. CDR3 bases: TGTGCCAGCAGTGAAGTTAGGAGGGATACGCAGTATTTT. This sequence encodes CASSEVRRDTQYF. The chain is built from TRBV6-1 and TRBJ2-3, with D tentatively TRBD2 (5 bases). The CDR3 contains 13 residues. Germline V gene sequence: CDR1 MNHNS, CDR2 SASEGT. Trimming cost V 1 base and J 6 bases, with 8 bases left between them.

To note about this clonotype: This likely reflects a read error, since a far larger clone is one base away. The V and J genes are TRBV7-2 and TRBJ2-3, with a tentative D call TRBD2 (6 bases). In germline, CDR1 is SGHTA, CDR2 FQGNSA. V shed 6 bases and J shed 4 bases, with 17 bases lying between them. The CDR3 contains 15 residues. CDR3 loop: CASSLGGVGADTQYF. In DNA form, the CDR3 reads TGTGCCAGCAGTTTGGGGGGTGTCGGGGCAGATACGCAGTATTTT.

In this sample, this clonotype turned up many times. V usage is TRBV7-2 and J usage is TRBJ1-1; tentative D call: TRBD1 (5 bases). The CDR3 is 17 amino acids. The germline V and J ends were trimmed by 7 bases and 0 bases, with 21 bases remaining between them. Germline V gives CDR1 SGHTA, CDR2 FQGNSA. The CDR3 DNA reads TGTGCCAGCACCGAAAGTGGCTCCCGAGGGGTGAACACTGAAGCTTTCTTT. Translation: CASTESGSRGVNTEAFF.

This clonotype occurred many times. The rearrangement links TRBV7-2 to TRBJ2-1; TRBD2 matches 11 bases. The CDR3 length is 14 residues. Germline CDR1 SGHTA, CDR2 FQGNSA. V trimming: 6 bases; J trimming: 9 bases; junction bases outside the gene matches: 7. The CDR3 loop is CASSKTSGVFEQFF. The CDR3 DNA reads TGTGCCAGCAGTAAGACTAGCGGGGTGTTTGAGCAGTTCTTC.

This clonotype came up many times. The rearrangement links TRBV28 to TRBJ2-3, with D perhaps matching TRBD1 (6 bases). CDR3 size: 16 residues. The V end lost 2 bases, the J end lost 1 base, and 13 bases lay between the germline ends. The germline V gene encodes CDR1 MDHEN and CDR2 SYDVKM. The CDR3 nucleotides read TGTGCCAGCAGTTTAGAACAGGGAGAGGGCACAGATACGCAGTATTTT. Its translation is CASSLEQGEGTDTQYF. The full variable domain, in which reference TRBV28 and TRBJ2-3 provide the parts outside the CDR3, is DVKVTQSSRYLVKRTGEKVFLECVQDMDHENMFWYRQDPGLGLRLIYFSYDVKMKEKGDIPEGYSVSREKKERFSLILESASTNQTSMYLCASSLEQGEGTDTQYFGPGTRLTVL.

Written as DNA, the CDR3 is TGCAGTGCTAGAGATCTAGAAACTAGCGAGGACAATGAGCAGTTCTTC. Residues: CSARDLETSEDNEQFF. The V gene is TRBV20-1, the J gene TRBJ2-1; 7 positions agree with TRBD2. The CDR3 loop spans 16 amino acids. The germline gives CDR1 DFQATT, CDR2 SNEGSKA (reference sequence). V gave up 0 bases and J gave up 5 bases; unmatched junction bases: 10.

This clonotype appeared many times. The rearrangement uses TRBV7-2 and TRBJ1-5, with D possibly being TRBD1 (5 bases). The CDR3 contains 14 residues. Germline V CDR1 and CDR2: SGHTA, FQGNSA. V dropped 6 bases and J dropped 8 bases, with 17 bases sitting between them. This CDR3 is CASSRGPRKEPQHF. DNA for the CDR3: TGTGCCAGCAGTCGGGGACCTAGGAAGGAGCCCCAGCATTTT.

This chain connects TRBV6-5 to TRBJ2-7; possible D gene TRBD2, 5 bases. V lost 6 bases and J 6 bases, leaving 15 bases between the germline ends. CDR1 and CDR2 (germline): MNHEY, SVGAGI. The CDR3 has 13 residues. The CDR3 DNA follows: TGTGCCAGCAGCTCCCCTACTACTAGCGAGCAGTACTTC. Its protein is CASSSPTTSEQYF.

The V and J genes are TRBV27 and TRBJ2-3; D gene ambiguous. This CDR3 is built from 13 residues. The V and J ends lost 4 bases and 4 bases respectively, with 9 bases between them. The germline V gene has CDR1 MNHEY and CDR2 SMNVEV (reference sequence). CDR3 nucleotides: TGTGCCAGCAGTTCAGCTGGTCCAGATACGCAGTATTTT. Translation gives CASSSAGPDTQYF.

The sample holds many counts of this clonotype. The chain links TRBV6-2 or TRBV6-3 to TRBJ2-1; 15 bases are shared with TRBD2. CDR3 length equals 16 residues. Germline V CDR1 and CDR2: MNHEY, SVGEGT. V gave up 8 bases and J gave up 4 bases; unmatched junction bases: 6. CDR3 bases: TGTGCCAGCGGACTAGCGGGGGGGCCGGCTTACAATGAGCAGTTCTTC. It encodes CASGLAGGPAYNEQFF.

A few counts support this clonotype. The rearrangement uses TRBV11-2 and TRBJ2-1, with 8 bases aligning to TRBD1. CDR3 size: 13 residues. Germline loops: CDR1 SGHAT, CDR2 FQNNGV. With V trimmed by 8 bases and J by 7 bases, 7 bases remained unmatched. The CDR3 protein is CASAGTGGNEQFF. The CDR3 nucleotides read TGTGCCAGCGCCGGGACAGGAGGGAATGAGCAGTTCTTC.